This TCR beta chain appears in the sequencing data of a study of blood T cell repertoires in COVID-19. Across the whole study: From T cells, B-cell-depleted T cells, or PBMCs came the material, which was cDNA or gDNA.

In the original analysis: Estimation of nucleated cell counts relied on the amplification of reference gene primers. Assay used: immunoSEQ multiplex PCR; TCRdb lists only in-frame clones, some missing. Clone size and the V and J calls come from that table; the DNA yielded D and trimming. Here the sample spans more than 200,000 clones, roughly nine tenths being singletons. Seattle cases were enrolled at active infection and followed longitudinally. There are 15 residues in the CDR3. Between the trimmed V and J ends, which lost 1 base and 2 bases, there was a span of 12 bases. Germline CDR1 and CDR2: LGHDT and YNNKEL (reference sequence).

The source material was peripheral blood. The clonotype originates from a woman between 45 and 60 years old with COVID-19, enrolled during active disease. The chain recombines TRBV3-1 (or the pseudogene TRBV3-2) with TRBJ2-7; D unresolved. Here the CDR3 DNA reads TGTGCCAGCAGCCAAGGCCCGCCAGGCCCCTACGAGCAGTACTTC. Amino acid sequence: CASSQGPPGPYEQYF.